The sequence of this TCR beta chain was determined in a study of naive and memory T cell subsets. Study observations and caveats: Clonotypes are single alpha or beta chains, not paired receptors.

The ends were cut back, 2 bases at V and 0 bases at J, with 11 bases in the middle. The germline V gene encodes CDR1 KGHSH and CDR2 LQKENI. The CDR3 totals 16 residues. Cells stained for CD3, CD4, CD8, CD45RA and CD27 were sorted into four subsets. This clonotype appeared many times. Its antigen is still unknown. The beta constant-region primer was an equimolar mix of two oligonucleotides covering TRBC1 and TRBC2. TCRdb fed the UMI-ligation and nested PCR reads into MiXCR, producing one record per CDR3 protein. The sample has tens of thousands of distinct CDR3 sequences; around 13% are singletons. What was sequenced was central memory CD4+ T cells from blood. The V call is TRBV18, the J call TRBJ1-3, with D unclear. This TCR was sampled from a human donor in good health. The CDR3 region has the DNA TGTGCCAGCTCACCAGCACGGTCGTCCTCTGGAAACACCATATATTTT. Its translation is CASSPARSSSGNTIYF.